This T cell receptor (beta chain) was profiled in a study of shared clonotypes between healthy human individuals. Study as a whole: Plates per donor: three CD4 naive, three CD4 memory, two CD8 naive, one CD8 memory.

Regarding the study as a whole: Donors were few, which limited the genetic and exposure-history diversity represented.

Every subset's genomic DNA went evenly onto several immunoSEQ plates. The assay was immunoSEQ multiplex PCR, and TCRdb's table has in-frame clones only and misses some. The profile shows a few million clones, around 95% of them singletons. Note on this clone: The antigen is undetermined.

The CDR3 is 17 residues long. Germline V lookup: CDR1 SGHTS, CDR2 YDEGEE. Trimming removed 3 bases from V and 7 bases from J; junction bases left unmatched: 15. Sequenced sample: naive CD4+ T cells sorted from blood. Subset of the sample: CD45RA+ positively selected. The TCR comes from a man in his late teens or twenties in good health. The J gene is TRBJ2-2, the V gene TRBV5-8; TRBD1 aligns across 7 bases. Written as DNA, the CDR3 is TGTGCCAGCAGCTCCATCTCAAGGGGGCGGCGAGGCGGGGAGCTGTTTTTT. Amino acid sequence: CASSSISRGRRGGELFF.